A single sample is the source of the 24 T cell receptor beta chains below, sequenced in a study of T cell responses to AZD1222 COVID-19 vaccine. Only in-frame clones appear in the TCRdb table, and some are missing; sequencing was by immunoSEQ multiplex PCR. The table records about 160,000 clones, 85% to 90% of them present only once. Material: peripheral blood, obtained on day 0 of AZD1222 vaccination. The receptors shown here come from an adult in good health.

The V gene is TRBV20-1, the J gene TRBJ2-3; 9 positions match TRBD2. Trimming removed 3 bases from V and 4 bases from J; junction bases left unmatched: 8. The V gene's germline CDR1 is DFQATT and CDR2 SNEGSKA (reference sequence). CDR3 length: 15 residues. The CDR3 spells CSASFAGGVADTQYF. The DNA of the CDR3 is TGCAGTGCTAGTTTTGCGGGAGGGGTAGCAGATACGCAGTATTTT.

The CDR3 nucleotides are TGCGCCAGCAGCCCCGCTAGCGGGGGGACCTCTAGCACAGATACGCAGTATTTT. It encodes CASSPASGGTSSTDTQYF. The chain links TRBV5-1 to TRBJ2-3; 11 nucleotides agree with TRBD2. CDR1 SGHRS and CDR2 YFSETQ come from the germline V gene. Unmatched junction bases numbered 10, after V lost 4 bases and J lost 0 bases. There are 18 residues in the CDR3.

This CDR3 reads CASRRGQETQYF. In DNA form, the CDR3 reads TGCGCCAGCAGGAGGGGACAAGAGACCCAGTACTTC. This chain connects TRBV5-1 to TRBJ2-5, with D possibly called TRBD1 or TRBD2 (5 bases each). Germline values: CDR1 SGHRS, CDR2 YFSETQ. The CDR3 has 12 residues. Trimming left V 5 bases short and J 2 bases short, with 7 bases between.

This clone is a singleton in its sample. This chain connects TRBV11-3 to TRBJ2-1, with D uncertain. Per germline, CDR1 SGHNT and CDR2 YENEEA. Trimming took 5 bases from V and 2 from J, leaving 16 bases between them. The CDR3 spans 16 residues. The CDR3 sequence is CASSPLGRLPYNEQFF. DNA for the CDR3: TGTGCCAGCAGCCCCCTTGGGCGTCTCCCCTACAATGAGCAGTTCTTC. Supplemented by reference TRBV11-3 and TRBJ2-1, the full variable domain reads EAGVVQSPRYKIIEKKQPVAFWCNPISGHNTLYWYLQNLGQGPELLIRYENEEAVDDSQLPKDRFSAERLKGVDSTLKIQPAELGDSAVYLCASSPLGRLPYNEQFFGPGTRLTVL.

The gene calls are TRBV29-1 and TRBJ2-2; D gene ambiguous. The CDR3 runs 12 residues. The V end was cut by 5 bases, the J end by 6 bases, with 10 bases between. Looked up from germline, CDR1 is SQVTM and CDR2 is ANQGSEA. This CDR3 is CSVLIGPGELFF. The CDR3 region has the DNA TGCAGCGTTTTGATAGGGCCCGGGGAGCTGTTTTTT.

This clone was seen only once. The gene calls are TRBV4-3 and TRBJ2-7; 7 nucleotides line up with TRBD1. CDR1 LGHNA and CDR2 YSLEER come from the germline V gene. Losses at the gene ends were 0 bases for V and 3 bases for J; bases not matched to a gene: 5. The CDR3 sequence is 15 residues long. CDR3 sequence (DNA): TGCGCCAGCAGCCAAGAGGGGGACAGACTCTACGAGCAGTACTTC. Translation gives CASSQEGDRLYEQYF.

The gene calls are TRBV7-8 and TRBJ2-5; D is perhaps TRBD1 (6 bases). CDR1 and CDR2 (germline): SGHVS, FQNEAQ. This CDR3 region has 19 residues. Trimming removed 5 bases from V and 1 base from J, with 26 bases in between. CDR3 sequence (DNA): TGTGCCAGCAGCGCGCGTAGCGAGGACAGCCCATTTTTCCAAGAGACCCAGTACTTC. Translated: CASSARSEDSPFFQETQYF.

Sample share makes this clone medium-sized. This chain uses TRBV5-1 with TRBJ1-2, with D possibly matching TRBD1 (5 bases). Between the trimmed V and J ends, which lost 4 bases and 5 bases, there was a span of 12 bases. CDR1 is SGHRS, CDR2 YFSETQ, per germline. The CDR3 runs 13 residues. The CDR3 DNA reads TGCGCCAGCAGCCTCCCGGGACTTTATGGCTACACCTTC. Encoded protein: CASSLPGLYGYTF.

The chain is built from TRBV4-2 and TRBJ2-1; D is uncertain. Germline CDR1 and CDR2: LGHNA and YNFKEQ. The V end was cut by 1 base, the J end by 5 bases, with 9 bases between. This CDR3 has 14 amino acids. Here the CDR3 reads CASSQVAINNEQFF. In nucleotides, the CDR3 is TGTGCCAGCAGCCAAGTGGCGATAAACAATGAGCAGTTCTTC.

This sequence joins TRBV6-1 and TRBJ2-1, with TRBD2 matching 10 bases. The CDR3 has 16 residues. J lost 1 base, V lost 3 bases, and 3 bases had no gene match. Germline-derived CDR1 and CDR2 are MNHNS and SASEGT. The CDR3 coding sequence is TGTGCCAGCAGTGAGCTAGCGGGAGCATCCTACAATGAGCAGTTCTTC. Protein product: CASSELAGASYNEQFF.

V and J are TRBV27 and TRBJ2-3; 10 bases align to TRBD2. The V segment lost 3 bases and the J segment 3 bases; nucleotides outside the gene matches: 3. Germline CDR1 MNHEY, CDR2 SMNVEV (reference sequence). This CDR3 contains 15 residues. CDR3 DNA: TGTGCCAGCAGTTTCCAAGCGGGAGGGACAGATACGCAGTATTTT. Amino acid sequence: CASSFQAGGTDTQYF.

The chain has TRBV5-1 and TRBJ1-2, with TRBD1 matching over 12 bases. Germline assignment: CDR1 SGHRS and CDR2 YFSETQ. The CDR3 contains 16 residues. The V segment lost 6 bases and the J segment 2 bases; nucleotides outside the gene matches: 8. Written as DNA, the CDR3 is TGCGCCAGCAACACGGGACAGGGGGCAATAAACTATGGCTACACCTTC. Residues: CASNTGQGAINYGYTF.

The chain combines TRBV7-2 with TRBJ1-5, with D maybe TRBD1 (5 bases). CDR1 and CDR2 from the germline V gene are SGHTA and FQGNSA. Trimming pared 1 base from V and 4 bases from J, leaving 8 bases between. The CDR3 totals 14 residues. CDR3 in amino acids: CASSLGQLNQPQHF. CDR3 nucleotides: TGTGCCAGCAGCTTAGGACAGCTTAATCAGCCCCAGCATTTT.

V usage is TRBV7-3 and J usage is TRBJ1-5; D uncertain. V lost 6 bases to trimming and J lost 0 bases, with 12 bases between them. Germline CDR1 reads SGHTA; CDR2 reads FQGTGA. The CDR3 is made up of 15 amino acids. CDR3 in amino acids: CASRLSGDSNQPQHF. DNA of the CDR3: TGTGCCAGCAGATTGTCGGGCGATAGCAATCAGCCCCAGCATTTT.

The V gene is TRBV25-1, the J gene TRBJ2-2; 9 bases align to TRBD1. Germline lookup yields CDR1 MGHDK and CDR2 SYGVNS. Trimming removed 2 bases from V and 5 bases from J; junction bases left unmatched: 3. CDR3 size: 15 residues. The DNA of the CDR3 is TGTGCCAGCAGTGAACCGGGACAGGGTACCGGGGAGCTGTTTTTT. Amino acid sequence: CASSEPGQGTGELFF.

This chain joins TRBV6-1 and TRBJ2-7; D unresolved. V was shortened by 0 bases and J by 0 bases, with 9 bases between the two germline ends. The CDR3 contains 15 residues. The germline V gene has CDR1 MNHNS and CDR2 SASEGT. The CDR3 region has the DNA TGTGCCAGCAGTGAAGCGGAAGGGCACTCCTACGAGCAGTACTTC. Protein sequence: CASSEAEGHSYEQYF.

This clone was observed a single time. This rearrangement joins TRBV9 to TRBJ1-3; D is undetermined. The CDR3 has 16 amino acids. Germline lookup yields CDR1 SGDLS and CDR2 YYNGEE. The germline V and J ends were trimmed by 2 bases and 4 bases, with 16 bases remaining between them. The CDR3 region is CASSVRWRGHGNTIYF. The DNA of the CDR3 is TGTGCCAGCAGCGTCCGATGGCGCGGGCACGGAAACACCATATATTTT.

V and J are TRBV18 and TRBJ1-1, with D unresolved. Trimming left V 2 bases short and J 5 bases short, with 6 bases between. In germline, CDR1 is KGHSH, CDR2 LQKENI. This CDR3 comprises 12 residues. CDR3 bases: TGTGCCAGCTCACCAAGAGAAACTGAAGCTTTCTTT. Translated, it gives CASSPRETEAFF.

The genes are TRBV28 and TRBJ1-1; D is unclear. V gave up 6 bases and J gave up 7 bases, with 15 bases separating them. The CDR3 is made up of 13 amino acids. Germline V gene lookup returns CDR1 MDHEN and CDR2 SYDVKM. For the CDR3, the DNA is TGTGCCAGCAGGGAGGCAGCTAGGAGTGAAGCTTTCTTT. Protein sequence: CASREAARSEAFF. The variable domain in full, completed from reference TRBV28 and TRBJ1-1, reads DVKVTQSSRYLVKRTGEKVFLECVQDMDHENMFWYRQDPGLGLRLIYFSYDVKMKEKGDIPEGYSVSREKKERFSLILESASTNQTSMYLCASREAARSEAFFGQGTRLTVV.

The chain links TRBV30 to TRBJ1-2; TRBD1 might be the D (5 bases). The germline V gene has CDR1 GTSNPN and CDR2 SVGIG (reference sequence). This CDR3 contains 14 residues. V lost 1 base and J lost 2, with 11 bases in between. The CDR3 nucleotides read TGTGCCTGGAGTGGCGACAGTAACAACTATGGCTACACCTTC. This codes for CAWSGDSNNYGYTF. The variable domain in full, with the rest retrieved from reference TRBV30 and TRBJ1-2, is SQTIHQWPATLVQPVGSPLSLECTVEGTSNPNLYWYRQAAGRGLQLLFYSVGIGQISSEVPQNLSASRPQDRQFILSSKKLLLSDSGFYLCAWSGDSNNYGYTFGSGTRLTVV.

The rearrangement joins TRBV29-1 to TRBJ1-2; maybe TRBD1 (6 bases). V lost 4 bases to trimming and J lost 6 bases, with 15 bases between them. Germline CDR1 and CDR2: SQVTM and ANQGSEA. The CDR3 totals 13 residues. The CDR3 loop is CSVVTGHQHGYTF. The CDR3 DNA reads as TGCAGCGTTGTAACGGGACACCAGCATGGCTACACCTTC.

This rearrangement joins TRBV4-1 to TRBJ1-2, with D tentatively TRBD1 (5 bases). CDR3 length equals 15 residues. The germline V gene encodes CDR1 MGHRA and CDR2 YSYEKL. V lost 0 bases, J lost 2 bases, and 10 bases lay in between. The CDR3 reads CASSQDDRNNYGYTF. CDR3 DNA: TGCGCCAGCAGCCAAGATGACAGAAACAACTATGGCTACACCTTC.

The rearrangement uses TRBV4-2 and TRBJ1-4; possibly TRBD1 for D (6 bases). The V gene lost 0 bases and the J gene lost 6 bases, with 11 bases spanning the gap. The germline V gene encodes CDR1 LGHNA and CDR2 YNFKEQ. The CDR3 has 15 amino acids. CDR3 sequence reads: CASSQDPGAHEKLFF. In nucleotides, the CDR3 is TGTGCCAGCAGCCAAGATCCAGGGGCTCATGAAAAACTGTTTTTT.

The chain combines TRBV6-1 with TRBJ1-1; D is possibly TRBD1 (5 bases). Trimming shortened V by 2 bases and J by 3 bases, and 7 bases separated the two germline ends. The CDR3 is 13 residues long. Per the germline V gene, CDR1 is MNHNS and CDR2 is SASEGT. The CDR3 here is CASSEQGDTEAFF. CDR3 DNA sequence: TGTGCCAGCAGTGAACAGGGAGACACTGAAGCTTTCTTT.